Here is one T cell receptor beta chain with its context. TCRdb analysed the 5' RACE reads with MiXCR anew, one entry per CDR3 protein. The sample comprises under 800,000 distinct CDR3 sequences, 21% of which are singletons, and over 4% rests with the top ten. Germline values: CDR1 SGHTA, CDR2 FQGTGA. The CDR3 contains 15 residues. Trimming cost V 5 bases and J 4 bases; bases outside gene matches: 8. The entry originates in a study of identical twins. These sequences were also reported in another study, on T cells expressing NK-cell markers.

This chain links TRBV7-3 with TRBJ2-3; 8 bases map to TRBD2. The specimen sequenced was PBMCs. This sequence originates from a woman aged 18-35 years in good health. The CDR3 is CASSPIAGGSDTQYF. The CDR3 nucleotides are TGTGCCAGCAGCCCGATTGCGGGGGGATCAGATACGCAGTATTTT.